This T cell receptor beta chain was identified during a study of blood T cell repertoires in COVID-19. This CDR3 spans 18 amino acids. Trimming removed 2 bases from V and 4 bases from J, with 21 bases in between. The germline V gene encodes CDR1 MNHEY and CDR2 SVGEGT. This table comes from immunoSEQ multiplex PCR, and its TCRdb copy is limited to in-frame clones, with some not included. The table has over 150,000 clones, around four fifths seen once. The sequence derives from a woman in her sixties or seventies with COVID-19, enrolled during active disease. The rearrangement joins TRBV6-2 or TRBV6-3 to TRBJ1-5; a weak D match, TRBD1 (6 bases). The sequenced material came from peripheral blood. In nucleotides, the CDR3 is TGTGCCAGCAGTTACGCCCCAGCGGGGCAGGGGATGAATCAGCCCCAGCATTTT. Protein: CASSYAPAGQGMNQPQHF.